What follows are 10 T cell receptor beta chains derived from one specimen sequenced in a study of PD-1 blockade in classical Hodgkin lymphoma. Autologous stem cell transplantation was followed by relapse in every patient, and brentuximab vedotin exposure varied. Measured with immunoSEQ multiplex PCR; TCRdb has only the in-frame clones, and not every one. The sample yields approximately 150,000 clones, approximately 81% seen once. Specimen: peripheral blood mononuclear cells (PBMCs), collected before the second cycle of nivolumab. These receptors were taken from a human donor with classical Hodgkin lymphoma.

This chain connects TRBV7-2 to TRBJ2-1, with 7 bases matching TRBD1. CDR1 and CDR2 from the germline V gene are SGHTA and FQGNSA. Unmatched junction bases numbered 9, after V lost 5 bases and J lost 2 bases. This CDR3 is built from 16 residues. This chain's CDR3 is CASSGQTGLAYNEQFF. The CDR3 region has the DNA TGTGCCAGCAGCGGACAGACAGGGCTCGCCTACAATGAGCAGTTCTTC.

V gene TRBV6-5 combines with J gene TRBJ2-7, with a weak D call TRBD1 (5 bases). The ends were cut back, 6 bases at V and 0 bases at J, with 12 bases in the middle. This CDR3 is 14 amino acids long. The germline V gene encodes CDR1 MNHEY and CDR2 SVGAGI. The CDR3 region has the DNA TGTGCCAGCAGCCAGCACAGGAGCTCCTACGAGCAGTACTTC. Its translation is CASSQHRSSYEQYF.

This clone turned up a few times. This could be a read error, since a much larger clone is one nucleotide away. The CDR3 spells CASSLDGNYGYTF. The CDR3 coding sequence is TGTGCCAGCAGCTTGGACGGTAACTATGGCTACACCTTC. The chain joins TRBV7-2 to TRBJ1-2; unclear D gene. This CDR3 contains 13 residues. The V end lost 3 bases, the J end lost 1 base, and 6 bases lay between the germline ends. Germline CDR1 and CDR2: SGHTA and FQGNSA.

J is TRBJ2-2 and V is TRBV4-3; tentatively, D is TRBD1 or TRBD2 (5 bases each). Germline values: CDR1 LGHNA, CDR2 YSLEER. Deletions cut 5 bases from V and 6 bases from J, with 19 bases between. The CDR3 has 16 amino acids. The CDR3 DNA sequence: TGCGCCAGCAGCACACGGACCGGGACCGTCTCCGGGGAGCTGTTTTTT. Translating it yields CASSTRTGTVSGELFF.

V usage is TRBV18 and J usage is TRBJ2-1; 7 nucleotides match TRBD2. V lost 5 bases, J lost 6 bases, and 16 bases stayed unmatched. Germline-derived CDR1 and CDR2 are KGHSH and LQKENI. The CDR3 contains 17 residues. CDR3 sequence: CASSSQEGAGDSNEQFF. CDR3 DNA sequence: TGTGCCAGCTCATCACAAGAGGGTGCGGGAGATAGCAATGAGCAGTTCTTC.

V is TRBV9 and J is TRBJ2-1, with TRBD1 matching 11 bases. CDR1 and CDR2 from the germline V gene are SGDLS and YYNGEE. The CDR3 covers 17 residues. J lost 4 bases, V lost 1 base, and 7 bases had no gene match. The CDR3 DNA sequence: TGTGCCAGCAGCGTAACCCCCGGGACAGGGGGATACAATGAGCAGTTCTTC. Protein sequence: CASSVTPGTGGYNEQFF. The full variable domain, completed using reference TRBV9 and TRBJ2-1, is DSGVTQTPKHLITATGQRVTLRCSPRSGDLSVYWYQQSLDQGLQFLIQYYNGEERAKGNILERFSAQQFPDLHSELNLSSLELGDSALYFCASSVTPGTGGYNEQFFGPGTRLTVL.

CDR3 DNA: TGCGCCAGCAGCCAAGTACCCGCCTCCAATCAGCCCCAGCATTTT. The encoded protein is CASSQVPASNQPQHF. The chain combines TRBV4-1 with TRBJ1-5; D is undetermined. The CDR3 runs 15 residues. V lost 1 base and J 3 bases, leaving 10 bases between the germline ends. CDR1 is MGHRA, CDR2 YSYEKL, per germline.

This chain links TRBV4-1 with TRBJ1-1; no clear D. This CDR3 is 13 amino acids long. With 4 bases removed from V and 2 bases from J, the gap between germline ends came to 8 bases. CDR1 is MGHRA and CDR2 is YSYEKL in the germline V gene. This CDR3 reads CASSPSANTEAFF. CDR3 nucleotides: TGCGCCAGCAGCCCATCGGCCAACACTGAAGCTTTCTTT.

This clone appeared a single time. The rearrangement uses TRBV6-1 and TRBJ2-7; maybe TRBD1 (5 bases). Germline assignment: CDR1 MNHNS and CDR2 SASEGT. Between the trimmed V and J ends, which lost 1 base and 2 bases, there was a span of 9 bases. This CDR3 is built from 14 residues. CDR3 residues: CASSEGGKPYEQYF. The CDR3 DNA reads TGTGCCAGCAGTGAAGGGGGCAAGCCCTACGAGCAGTACTTC.

This clone is a singleton in its sample. The CDR3 loop is CASSDGTAQETQYF. The CDR3 DNA reads TGTGCCAGCTCGGACGGGACAGCCCAAGAGACCCAGTACTTC. The V and J genes are TRBV18 and TRBJ2-5; 7 nucleotides match TRBD1. The J segment lost 1 base and the V segment lost 6 bases, leaving 5 bases of the junction unmatched. From germline, CDR1 is KGHSH and CDR2 LQKENI. The length of the CDR3 is 14 residues.